The sequence of this T cell receptor (beta chain) was determined in a study of shared clonotypes between healthy human individuals (dated by TCRdb to 2018 to 2020). Describing the broader study: The cohort comprised a couple of women and a few men aged 18 to 49 years. For each donor, CD4 naive and CD4 memory were each given three plates, CD8 naive was given two plates, and CD8 memory was given one plate. Per donor, leukapheresis produced somewhere between about 0.9 and 9.5 billion PBMCs. Blood TCR repertoires of roughly 5 healthy adults were deeply sequenced to estimate repertoire size and the extent of clonotype sharing between individuals. To increase sequencing depth and limit assay-specific biases, TCR repertoire library preparation and sequencing were carried out by different laboratories using diverse techniques. Study-wide findings and limitations: Because the study included a small number of donors, the genetic and exposure-history diversity represented was limited. Estimated clonotype richness was generally larger for naive than for memory subsets. Pairwise subsampling indicated that sequencing depth was expected to affect the degree of clonotype sharing among donors. Higher generation probabilities were observed for clonotypes shared by all four sorted-subset donors than for non-shared clonotypes. Sharing across a handful of donors was observed for approximately 5% of naive CD4, less than 4% of naive CD8, roughly 2.3% of memory CD4, and around 0.42% of memory CD8 clonotypes. Even with the large sequencing depth, rarefaction of the sorted-subset datasets indicated that sequencing was incomplete. Only blood was sampled, and tissue TCR repertoires likely differ from those in blood.

CDR1 and CDR2 (SGHVS, FNYEAQ) derive from the germline V gene. Clipping removes 1 base from V and 1 base from J, with 7 as the unmatched junction base count. Including the terminal cysteine and phenylalanine, the CDR3 comprises 17 residues. The CDR3 DNA has 51 bases and is translated from base 1. Using the deep immunoSEQ assay, TCR CDR3 regions were amplified from genomic DNA by multiplex PCR. For each cell subset, the extracted genomic DNA was distributed evenly across all wells of several immunoSEQ 96-well plates, and each plate served as one replicate. Each replicate PCR for sorted subsets received approximately 220 ng genomic DNA, equal to about 30,000 T cell genomes. Purified libraries were measured with a Qubit 3.0 fluorometer, size-checked on a Bioanalyzer 2100, and measured again with the KAPA Library Quantification kit. Every immunoSEQ 96-well plate was sequenced on a separate single-read 150-cycle Illumina NextSeq 550 flow cell. The source study handled its data this way. Because the immunoSEQ output held only junctional sequences and lacked quality scores, the filtering could not match the filtering applied to full-length reads. To assign V/J genes and CDR3, sequences were annotated using PyIR, a Python wrapper for IgBLAST v1.9, with IMGT germline references. Reads were filtered out if the reads had weak V/J assignments (E-value above 1e-6), no CDR3, stop codons, out-of-frame junctions, or ambiguous translated residues. V3J clonotypes were defined as sequences sharing an identical inferred V gene, J gene, and CDR3 amino acid sequence. To compute the percentage overlap between repertoires, the number of shared unique clonotypes was divided by the size of the smaller repertoire. Repertoire richness was assessed with RTK rarefaction, the Chao1 estimator, and Recon v2.1 estimates of unobserved clonotypes. OLGA was used to compute generation probabilities for all TCRbeta clonotypes that the gDNA method yielded from a few donors. TCRdb took this table from immuneACCESS and kept in-frame rearrangements with V and J called. Such tables lack part of the clones; where checked against another copy, unresolved V genes explain under half of the gap, and the rest is unexplained. The V and J calls and clone size were taken over from that table, and D and trimming were inferred from the DNA. The sample profile shows about 2.3 million clones; just over 90% of them were found once. Under 0.45% of the sample is held by the ten biggest clonotypes.

Healthy HIV-negative adults with no recently reported acute infections or vaccinations were included as donors. Every donor was a Caucasian adult residing in Nashville, Tennessee, USA. CD4+ T cells were enriched by magnetic negative selection; naive cells were then positively selected on CD45RA, and the negative fraction formed the memory subset. Blood was collected by leukapheresis, and PBMCs were isolated by Ficoll-Histopaque density gradient centrifugation and then cryopreserved in liquid nitrogen vapor phase. Analytical flow cytometry was used to check the purity and quantity of each magnetically sorted T cell population. Each sorted fraction had its genomic DNA isolated and then quantified by UV absorbance on a Nanodrop 2000c. Points on this clone: Its antigen is currently not known. Base quality data are lacking; no much larger clone is found one base away.

The chain joins TRBV7-6 to TRBJ2-3; TRBD2 aligns with 8 central bases. The sequencing sample was made of naive CD4+ T cells from PBMCs. The cell subset or site label for this specimen denotes: CD45RA+ positively selected. The receptor comes from a man between 18 and 35 years old in good health. Some clones in this sample may be carry-over from other donors' samples. The CDR3 protein is CASSLVSAGGGTDTQYF. The sequenced DNA: TGTGCCAGCAGCTTAGTTTCGGCGGGAGGAGGCACAGATACGCAGTATTTT. When the CDR3 is completed using the reference TRBV7-6 and TRBJ2-3 genes on either side, the full variable domain is GAGVSQSPRYKVTKRGQDVALRCDPISGHVSLYWYRQALGQGPEFLTYFNYEAQQDKSGLPNDRFSAERPEGSISTLTIQRTEQRDSAMYRCASSLVSAGGGTDTQYFGPGTRLTVL.